Below, one TCR beta chain is given with its context. J gave up 5 bases and V 6 bases, and 3 bases lay outside the gene matches. This CDR3 has 13 amino acids. CDR1 and CDR2 (germline): WSHSY, SAAADI. The record originates from a study of cytomegalovirus exposure and HLA in healthy donors. The PCR was carried out with 60 Vbeta primers and 13 Jbeta primers. Assay: immunoSEQ multiplex PCR; the TCRdb copy retains only in-frame clones and omits some. The sample has 56,000 or so clones; the top ten hold about 2.5%. Sequencing used PBMCs. This TCR was sampled from a female donor in good health and CMV-seronegative. The chain links TRBV10-2 to TRBJ1-2; 10 bases align to TRBD1. The CDR3 DNA reads TGCGCCAGCAGCGCGGACAGGGGGTATGGCTACACCTTC. As protein: CASSADRGYGYTF.